One sample yielded the 25 T cell receptor beta chains listed below, sequenced in a study of blood T cell repertoires in COVID-19. Profiling relied on immunoSEQ multiplex PCR, and the TCRdb table lists in-frame clones only, not all of them. The table lists around 97,000 clones, over 85% of them singletons. The sample taken for sequencing was peripheral blood. These receptors were taken from a woman of 80 years or more in a cohort sampled during active COVID-19.

The V gene is TRBV10-1, the J gene TRBJ2-1, with a possible D match to TRBD2 (7 bases). The CDR3 is 15 amino acids. CDR1 is WNHNN and CDR2 is SYGVQD in the germline V gene (reference sequence). Trimming removed 11 bases at V and 7 bases at J, with 24 bases between. The CDR3 DNA reads TGCGCCTGCTGTGTGGCGGGGGCCGGGGGGAATGAGCAGTTCTTC. This codes for CACCVAGAGGNEQFF.

J is TRBJ1-1 and V is TRBV7-9, with D possibly matching TRBD1 (5 bases). CDR1 SEHNR and CDR2 FQNEAQ come from the germline V gene (reference sequence). The CDR3 consists of 14 residues. Trimming left V 5 bases short and J 1 base short, with 11 bases between. The CDR3 protein is CASSVRGTNTEAFF. The DNA for the CDR3 is TGTGCCAGCAGCGTACGGGGGACGAACACTGAAGCTTTCTTT.

The chain has TRBV14 and TRBJ2-5; 13 bases agree with TRBD2. CDR1 and CDR2 from the germline V gene are SGHDN and FVKESK. There are 15 residues in the CDR3. Trimming cost V 4 bases and J 5 bases; bases outside gene matches: 4. CDR3 DNA: TGTGCCAGCAGCCTGGGGGGACTAGCGGGGGAGACCCAGTACTTC. Encoded protein: CASSLGGLAGETQYF.

The rearrangement joins TRBV6-5 to TRBJ2-7, with 8 bases matching TRBD1. CDR3 length: 15 amino acids. V was clipped by 5 bases and J by 4 bases; unmatched bases: 10. Germline loops: CDR1 MNHEY, CDR2 SVGAGI. The CDR3: CASSRQSDRVYEQYF. The CDR3 DNA reads as TGTGCCAGCAGTCGACAATCGGACAGGGTATACGAGCAGTACTTC.

The chain is built from TRBV30 and TRBJ1-3, with a weak D call TRBD1 (5 bases). Germline-derived CDR1 and CDR2 are GTSNPN and SVGIG (reference sequence). Between the trimmed V and J ends, which lost 5 bases and 2 bases, there was a span of 19 bases. The CDR3 sequence is 16 residues long. The CDR3 nucleotides read TGTGCCTGGGCCTTAGAAGGGGCCTGGGCTGGAAACACCATATATTTT. Translating gives CAWALEGAWAGNTIYF.

This clone was picked up one time. The J gene is TRBJ2-7, the V gene TRBV11-1; D uncertain. The length of the CDR3 is 13 residues. Trimming took 5 bases from V and 5 from J, leaving 13 bases between them. CDR1 is SGHAT, CDR2 FQDESV, per germline (reference sequence). In DNA form, the CDR3 reads TGTGCCAGCAGCCCATCATCACGAGACGAGCAGTACTTC. It is translated as CASSPSSRDEQYF.

The genes are TRBV7-9 and TRBJ1-1; TRBD1 matches 11 bases. With 7 bases clipped from V and 4 bases from J, the junction kept 14 bases outside the gene matches. In germline, CDR1 is SEHNR, CDR2 FQNEAQ (reference sequence). The CDR3 has 17 residues. The CDR3 sequence: CASIQRGQGGSGTEAFF. CDR3 DNA: TGTGCCAGCATCCAGCGGGGACAGGGGGGATCGGGCACTGAAGCTTTCTTT.

The rearrangement links TRBV11-2 to TRBJ1-3; tentative D call: TRBD1 (6 bases). Trimming cost V 5 bases and J 7 bases, with 18 bases left between them. The CDR3 sequence is 15 residues long. Germline CDR1 SGHAT, CDR2 FQNNGV. Here the CDR3 reads CASSQGWISGNTIYF. The CDR3, as DNA: TGTGCCAGCAGCCAGGGGTGGATCAGTGGGAACACCATATATTTT.

Turning to this clone: This specimen includes other DNA sequences encoding the same CDR3. This sequence joins TRBV18 and TRBJ1-2; D remains ambiguous. The V and J ends lost 6 bases and 3 bases respectively, with 5 bases between them. The germline V gene encodes CDR1 KGHSH and CDR2 LQKENI. The CDR3 sequence is 11 residues long. CDR3 DNA sequence: TGTGCCAGCTCCCCCGACTATGGCTACACCTTC. Its protein is CASSPDYGYTF.

The genes are TRBV5-1 and TRBJ1-3, with D tentatively TRBD1 (5 bases). The CDR3 is 14 residues long. CDR1 SGHRS and CDR2 YFSETQ come from the germline V gene. V lost 3 bases, J lost 2 bases, and 9 bases lay in between. The CDR3 DNA is TGCGCCAGCAGCTCCGACAGAGCTGGAAACACCATATATTTT. Its translation is CASSSDRAGNTIYF.

The chain joins TRBV19 to TRBJ1-2; possibly TRBD1 for D (6 bases). V was clipped by 0 bases and J by 3 bases, with 20 bases between them. Germline V gene data show CDR1 as LNHDA and CDR2 as SQIVND (reference sequence). The length of the CDR3 is 18 residues. CDR3: CASSIDPPTGGADYGYTF. The CDR3 coding sequence is TGTGCCAGTAGTATAGACCCCCCGACAGGTGGGGCGGACTATGGCTACACCTTC.

V is TRBV15 and J is TRBJ1-1; D is possibly TRBD1 (5 bases). The CDR3 is made up of 14 amino acids. Germline V CDR1 and CDR2: LNHNV, YYDKDF (reference sequence). The V end lost 5 bases, the J end lost 3 bases, and 13 bases lay between the germline ends. Written as DNA, the CDR3 is TGTGCCACCAGCCGAAGAGTAGGGGACACTGAAGCTTTCTTT. Translated, it gives CATSRRVGDTEAFF.

The genes are TRBV29-1 and TRBJ2-5, with a tentative D call TRBD2 (6 bases). CDR1 is SQVTM, CDR2 ANQGSEA, per germline. V lost 7 bases, J lost 5 bases, and 20 bases lay in between. The CDR3 runs to 14 residues. The CDR3 nucleotides are TGCAGCGGCCGGGCGACTAGTCGAGGGGAGACCCAGTACTTC. Translated: CSGRATSRGETQYF. The full variable domain, rest sourced from reference TRBV29-1 and TRBJ2-5, is SAVISQKPSRDICQRGTSLTIQCQVDSQVTMMFWYRQQPGQSLTLIATANQGSEATYESGFVIDKFPISRPNLTFSTLTVSNMSPEDSSIYLCSGRATSRGETQYFGPGTRLLVL.

The gene calls are TRBV29-1 and TRBJ2-1; 8 bases agree with TRBD1. The CDR3 length is 14 residues. The trim removed 5 bases at V and 4 bases at J, leaving 7 bases unmatched. CDR1 and CDR2 from the germline V gene are SQVTM and ANQGSEA. CDR3 bases: TGCAGCGTTCGGAACAGGGGGGAATACAATGAGCAGTTCTTC. Protein sequence: CSVRNRGEYNEQFF.

The V call is TRBV5-3, the J call TRBJ1-5; TRBD1 aligns across 7 bases. TRBV5-3 is designated an ORF whose function remains uncertain. The CDR3 is made up of 20 amino acids. Trimming at V came to 0 bases and at J to 0 bases, leaving 15 bases not matched to a gene. For the CDR3, the DNA is TGTGCCAGAAGCTTGGGGCGGGGACAGCGCTTCTATTATAGCAATCAGCCCCAGCATTTT. Translation gives CARSLGRGQRFYYSNQPQHF.

Only a few counts were recorded for this clone. The J gene is TRBJ1-5, the V gene TRBV2; tentatively, D is TRBD1 (5 bases). Germline V gene data show CDR1 as SNHLY and CDR2 as FYNNEI. V lost 6 bases and J lost 7, with 16 bases in between. The CDR3 sequence is 14 residues long. The CDR3 bases are TGTGCCAGCAGCGTCGACACGGGGGGGCAGCCCCAGCATTTT. This sequence encodes CASSVDTGGQPQHF.

J is TRBJ2-2 and V is TRBV21-1; the table's D gene call, TRBD2, was not cross checked with the DNA. TRBV21-1 is a documented pseudogene. The CDR3 covers 18 residues. In DNA, the CDR3 is TGTGCCAGCAGCAAACGCCTTGCTAGCGGGAGTGGCGTCGGGGAGCTGTTTTTT. Its translation: CASSKRLASGSGVGELFF.

The chain has TRBV5-5 and TRBJ2-1, with 9 nucleotides matching TRBD1. The CDR3 is 15 residues long. The ends lost 0 bases at V and 6 bases at J; junction bases unmatched: 4. From germline, CDR1 is SGHKS and CDR2 YYEKEE (reference sequence). Written as DNA, the CDR3 is TGTGCCAGCAGCTTGGTGGGACAGGGCTTCAATGAGCAGTTCTTC. It is translated as CASSLVGQGFNEQFF.

The CDR3 bases are TGTGCCAGCAGCTTTGGCAGCCAAGAGACCCAGTACTTC. Protein product: CASSFGSQETQYF. The chain is built from TRBV11-2 and TRBJ2-5; no clear D. The germline V gene has CDR1 SGHAT and CDR2 FQNNGV. The length of the CDR3 is 13 residues. V was clipped by 3 bases and J by 1 base, with 6 bases between them.

This rearrangement joins TRBV13 to TRBJ2-1, with 9 bases fitting TRBD1. Trimming removed 3 bases from V and 4 bases from J; junction bases left unmatched: 4. The CDR3 spans 15 residues. Germline values: CDR1 PRHDT, CDR2 FYEKMQ (reference sequence). The DNA for the CDR3 is TGTGCCAGCAGCTTTACAGGGGGCATGTACAATGAGCAGTTCTTC. This sequence encodes CASSFTGGMYNEQFF.

The chain joins TRBV16 to TRBJ1-1; D is perhaps TRBD1 (6 bases). The CDR3 totals 14 residues. The germline V and J ends were trimmed by 2 bases and 2 bases, with 9 bases remaining between them. Germline-derived CDR1 and CDR2 are KGHSY and FQNENV. Here the CDR3 reads CASSQQGRNTEAFF. The CDR3 DNA reads TGTGCCAGCAGCCAACAGGGGCGAAACACTGAAGCTTTCTTT.

The chain has TRBV12-5 and TRBJ2-2, with unresolved D. Germline V gene sequence: CDR1 LGHNT, CDR2 FRNRAP. V gave up 1 base and J gave up 6 bases, with 9 bases separating them. The CDR3 runs to 14 residues. The CDR3 DNA is TGTGCTAGTGGTTTGGCCCTTGGGCCCGGGGAGCTGTTTTTT. Its protein product is CASGLALGPGELFF.

The rearrangement uses TRBV15 and TRBJ2-3; 10 nucleotides line up with TRBD2. Germline CDR1 LNHNV, CDR2 YYDKDF (reference sequence). This CDR3 region has 13 residues. V gave up 8 bases and J gave up 1 base; unmatched junction bases: 0. CDR3 bases: TGTGCCACCCTAGCGGGGGGCACAGATACGCAGTATTTT. Translating gives CATLAGGTDTQYF.

The gene calls are TRBV3-1 (or the pseudogene TRBV3-2) and TRBJ2-1; 9 positions match TRBD2. Germline values: CDR1 LGHDT, CDR2 YNNKEL (reference sequence). CDR3 size: 13 residues. V shed 3 bases, J shed 7 bases, and the junction held 1 base outside the gene matches. The CDR3 nucleotides are TGTGCCAGCAGCCAGGGACTAGCTAATGAGCAGTTCTTC. The encoded protein is CASSQGLANEQFF.

There are a few counts of this clone. The V and J genes are TRBV12-3 or TRBV12-4 and TRBJ1-5; TRBD1 is a possible D gene (6 bases). Deletions cut 6 bases from V and 6 bases from J, with 12 bases between. The CDR3 contains 13 residues. The CDR3 nucleotides are TGTGCCAGCAGACAGACAGGATTTCAGCCCCAGCATTTT. Protein product: CASRQTGFQPQHF.